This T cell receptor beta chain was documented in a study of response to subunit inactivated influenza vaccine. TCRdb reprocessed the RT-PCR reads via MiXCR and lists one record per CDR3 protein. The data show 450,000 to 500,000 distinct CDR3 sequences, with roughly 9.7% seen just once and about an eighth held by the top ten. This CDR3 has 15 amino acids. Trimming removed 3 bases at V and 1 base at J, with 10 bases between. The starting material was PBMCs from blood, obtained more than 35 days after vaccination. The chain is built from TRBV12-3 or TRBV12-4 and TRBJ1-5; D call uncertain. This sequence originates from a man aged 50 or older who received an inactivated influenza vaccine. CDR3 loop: CASSFGQESNQPQHF. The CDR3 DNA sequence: TGTGCCAGCAGTTTTGGCCAGGAAAGCAATCAGCCCCAGCATTTT.